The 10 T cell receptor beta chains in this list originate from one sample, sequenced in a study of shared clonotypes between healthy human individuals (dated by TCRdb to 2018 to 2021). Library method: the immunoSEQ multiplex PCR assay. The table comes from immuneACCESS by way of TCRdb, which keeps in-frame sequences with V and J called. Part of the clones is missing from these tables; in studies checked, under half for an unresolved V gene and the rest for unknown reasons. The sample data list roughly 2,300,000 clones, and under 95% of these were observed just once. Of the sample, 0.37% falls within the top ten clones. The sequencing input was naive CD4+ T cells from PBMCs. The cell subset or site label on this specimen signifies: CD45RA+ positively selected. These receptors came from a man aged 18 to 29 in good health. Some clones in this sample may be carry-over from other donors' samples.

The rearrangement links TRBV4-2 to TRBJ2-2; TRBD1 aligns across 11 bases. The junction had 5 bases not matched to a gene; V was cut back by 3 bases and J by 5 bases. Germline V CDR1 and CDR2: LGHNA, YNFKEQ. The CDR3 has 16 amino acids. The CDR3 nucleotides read TGTGCCAGCAGCCAGGGACAGGGGGGGAGGACCGGGGAGCTGTTTTTT. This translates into CASSQGQGGRTGELFF.

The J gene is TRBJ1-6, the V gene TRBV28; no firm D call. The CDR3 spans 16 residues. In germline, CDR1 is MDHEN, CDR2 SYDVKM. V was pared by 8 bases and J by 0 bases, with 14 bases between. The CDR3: CASELAAGSYNSPLHF. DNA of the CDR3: TGTGCCAGCGAATTGGCAGCGGGCTCCTATAATTCACCCCTCCACTTT.

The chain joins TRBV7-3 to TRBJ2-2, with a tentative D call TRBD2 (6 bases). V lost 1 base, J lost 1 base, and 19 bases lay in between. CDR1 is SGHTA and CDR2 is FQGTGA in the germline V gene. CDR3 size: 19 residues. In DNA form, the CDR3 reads TGTGCCAGCAGCTTAAGAGGTTTCGATATCGGGAGGAACACCGGGGAGCTGTTTTTT. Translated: CASSLRGFDIGRNTGELFF. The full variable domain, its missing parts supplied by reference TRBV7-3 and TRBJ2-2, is GAGVSQTPSNKVTEKGKYVELRCDPISGHTALYWYRQSLGQGPEFLIYFQGTGAADDSGLPNDRFFAVRPEGSVSTLKIQRTERGDSAVYLCASSLRGFDIGRNTGELFFGEGSRLTVL.

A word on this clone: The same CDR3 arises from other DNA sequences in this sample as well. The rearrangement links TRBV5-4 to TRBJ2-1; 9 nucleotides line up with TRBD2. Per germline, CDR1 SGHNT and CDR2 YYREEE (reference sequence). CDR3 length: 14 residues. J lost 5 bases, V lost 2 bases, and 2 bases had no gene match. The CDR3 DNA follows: TGTGCCAGCAGCTTAGCGGGAGGAAACAATGAGCAGTTCTTC. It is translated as CASSLAGGNNEQFF.

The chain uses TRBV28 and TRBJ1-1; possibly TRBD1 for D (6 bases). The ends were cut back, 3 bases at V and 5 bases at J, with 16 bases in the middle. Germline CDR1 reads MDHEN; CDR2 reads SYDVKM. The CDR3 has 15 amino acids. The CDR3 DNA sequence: TGTGCCAGCAGTTTTTCGCGCAGGGGAGGGACTGAAGCTTTCTTT. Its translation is CASSFSRRGGTEAFF. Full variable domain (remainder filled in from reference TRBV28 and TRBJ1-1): DVKVTQSSRYLVKRTGEKVFLECVQDMDHENMFWYRQDPGLGLRLIYFSYDVKMKEKGDIPEGYSVSREKKERFSLILESASTNQTSMYLCASSFSRRGGTEAFFGQGTRLTVV.

This CDR3 is CASQTPRDRNSGANVLTF. DNA for the CDR3: TGTGCCAGCCAAACCCCCCGGGACAGGAACTCTGGGGCCAACGTCCTGACTTTC. The chain uses TRBV28 and TRBJ2-6; 8 bases are shared with TRBD1. Germline V gene sequence: CDR1 MDHEN, CDR2 SYDVKM. V dropped 8 bases and J dropped 0; count of bases not matched to a gene: 12. There are 18 residues in the CDR3.

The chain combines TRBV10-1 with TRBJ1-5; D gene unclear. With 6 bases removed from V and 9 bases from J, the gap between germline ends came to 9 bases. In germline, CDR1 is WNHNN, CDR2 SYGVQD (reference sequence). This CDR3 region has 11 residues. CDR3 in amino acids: CASRHLRPQHF. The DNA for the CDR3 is TGCGCCAGCAGGCACTTGAGGCCCCAGCATTTT.

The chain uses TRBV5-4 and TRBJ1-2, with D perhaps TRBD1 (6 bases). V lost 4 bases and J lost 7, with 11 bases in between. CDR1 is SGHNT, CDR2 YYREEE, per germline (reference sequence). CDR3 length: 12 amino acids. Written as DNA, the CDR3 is TGTGCCAGCAGCGGAGGGGGTGGTGGCTACACCTTC. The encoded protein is CASSGGGGGYTF.

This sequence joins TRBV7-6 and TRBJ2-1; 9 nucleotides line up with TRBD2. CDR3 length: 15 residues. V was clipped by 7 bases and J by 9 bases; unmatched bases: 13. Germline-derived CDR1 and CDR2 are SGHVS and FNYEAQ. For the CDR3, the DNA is TGTGCCAGCACCGTAAAGCGGGGGGAATTAACTGAGCAGTTCTTC. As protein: CASTVKRGELTEQFF.

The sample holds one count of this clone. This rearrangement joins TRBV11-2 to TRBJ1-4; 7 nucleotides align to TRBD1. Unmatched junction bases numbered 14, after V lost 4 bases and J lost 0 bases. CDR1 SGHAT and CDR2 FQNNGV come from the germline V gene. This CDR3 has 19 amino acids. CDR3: CASSWGPGQGTATNEKLFF. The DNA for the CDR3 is TGTGCCAGCAGCTGGGGCCCGGGGCAGGGGACAGCAACTAATGAAAAACTGTTTTTT. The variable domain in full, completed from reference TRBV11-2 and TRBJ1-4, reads EAGVAQSPRYKIIEKRQSVAFWCNPISGHATLYWYQQILGQGPKLLIQFQNNGVVDDSQLPKDRFSAERLKGVDSTLKIQPAKLEDSAVYLCASSWGPGQGTATNEKLFFGSGTQLSVL.